A single sample is the source of the 21 T cell receptor beta chains below, sequenced in a study of T cells after yellow fever vaccination. One entry per CDR3 protein results from TCRdb running MiXCR on the 5' RACE reads. The sample gives 300,000 to 400,000 distinct CDR3 sequences, about 9.5% of which show up once; 18% is in the top ten. The sequencing here drew on PBMCs, taken on the day of the first yellow fever vaccination. The receptors were gathered from a man aged 18 to 30 who received the YFV17D yellow fever vaccine.

This clonotype was observed a handful of times. The chain carries TRBV7-8 and TRBJ2-5, with 8 bases that match TRBD1. V gave up 0 bases and J gave up 2 bases; unmatched junction bases: 8. Germline values: CDR1 SGHVS, CDR2 FQNEAQ. The CDR3 runs to 17 residues. CDR3 region: CASSLALGTGDQETQYF. The CDR3 bases are TGTGCCAGCAGCTTAGCGCTGGGGACAGGAGATCAAGAGACCCAGTACTTC.

The sample holds many counts of this clonotype. V is TRBV5-1 and J is TRBJ2-2; D not resolved. Germline CDR1 is SGHRS and CDR2 is YFSETQ. The CDR3 runs to 14 residues. The ends were cut back, 4 bases at V and 6 bases at J, with 13 bases in the middle. The CDR3 here is CASSIAPASGELFF. In DNA, the CDR3 is TGCGCCAGCAGCATTGCCCCAGCGTCCGGGGAGCTGTTTTTT.

The V call is TRBV7-8, the J call TRBJ2-7, with a possible D match to TRBD1 (5 bases). Trimming stripped 1 base from V and 7 bases from J, with 11 bases between. CDR1 SGHVS and CDR2 FQNEAQ come from the germline V gene. The CDR3 is 13 amino acids. The CDR3 sequence is CASSLVQKGEQYV. DNA for the CDR3: TGTGCCAGCAGCTTAGTACAGAAGGGGGAGCAGTACGTC.

This clonotype was seen ten or more times. The chain carries TRBV7-9 and TRBJ2-3; D unresolved. The CDR3 extends over 14 amino acids. Trimming stripped 2 bases from V and 3 bases from J, with 9 bases between. Germline V gene lookup returns CDR1 SEHNR and CDR2 FQNEAQ (reference sequence). CDR3 amino acids: CASSLNQVTDTQYF. The CDR3 nucleotides are TGTGCCAGCAGCTTAAACCAGGTGACAGATACGCAGTATTTT.

This clonotype came up a few times. The chain links TRBV4-3 to TRBJ1-6; D is possibly TRBD1 (5 bases). The germline CDR1 and CDR2 sequences are LGHNA and YSLEER. Deletions cut 0 bases from V and 0 bases from J, with 15 bases between. This CDR3 region has 19 residues. This CDR3 is CASSQDRQYSSSYNSPLHF. CDR3 sequence (DNA): TGCGCCAGCAGCCAAGATCGACAGTACAGCAGCTCCTATAATTCACCCCTCCACTTT.

The rearrangement links TRBV11-2 to TRBJ2-4; perhaps D is TRBD1 or TRBD2 (5 bases each). This CDR3 is 13 amino acids long. V was trimmed by 0 bases and J by 8 bases, leaving 8 bases between them. From germline, CDR1 is SGHAT and CDR2 FQNNGV. CDR3 amino acids: CASSLDGTDIQYF. CDR3 sequence (DNA): TGTGCCAGCAGCTTAGACGGGACGGACATTCAGTACTTC.

This clonotype was detected a few times. The chain is built from TRBV20-1 and TRBJ2-7; D remains unclear. This CDR3 has 15 amino acids. Trimming took 0 bases from V and 4 from J, leaving 16 bases between them. Germline V CDR1 and CDR2: DFQATT, SNEGSKA (reference sequence). CDR3 region: CSARDGRSTVYEQYF. The CDR3 region has the DNA TGCAGTGCTAGAGACGGACGCAGTACTGTTTACGAGCAGTACTTC.

This clonotype was detected ten times or more. The CDR3 DNA is TGTGCCAGCAGCTTACGACCAGGGGGGAACTACGAGCAGTACGTC. Amino acids: CASSLRPGGNYEQYV. The chain employs TRBV7-2 and TRBJ2-7; tentative D call: TRBD1 (7 bases). The CDR3 totals 15 residues. The germline V and J ends were trimmed by 2 bases and 3 bases, with 14 bases remaining between them. The germline CDR1 and CDR2 sequences are SGHTA and FQGNSA.

This clonotype was observed a handful of times. The chain couples TRBV4-2 to TRBJ2-5; 7 bases are shared with TRBD2. CDR1 and CDR2 (germline): LGHNA, YNFKEQ. J lost 5 bases, V lost 0 bases, and 6 bases had no gene match. The length of the CDR3 is 15 residues. The CDR3 DNA reads as TGTGCCAGCAGCCAAGAATGGGCGGGGGTTGAGACCCAGTACTTC. Its translation is CASSQEWAGVETQYF.

This chain uses TRBV6-5 with TRBJ1-3, with 10 positions matching TRBD1. Germline trimming cut 2 bases from V and 4 bases from J; bases unmatched to any gene: 8. The CDR3 runs to 17 residues. Germline CDR1 and CDR2: MNHEY and SVGAGI. The CDR3 sequence: CASSYDRGRGDGNTIYF. DNA for the CDR3: TGTGCCAGCAGTTACGACAGGGGGCGCGGGGACGGAAACACCATATATTTT.

The rearrangement uses TRBV6-4 and TRBJ2-1; 8 positions match TRBD1. The CDR3 has 15 residues. Germline trimming cut 0 bases from V and 7 bases from J; bases unmatched to any gene: 5. Germline CDR1 is MRHNA and CDR2 is SNTAGT. The CDR3 spells CASSDSITGGNEQFF. The CDR3 DNA sequence: TGTGCCAGCAGTGACTCAATTACAGGGGGTAATGAGCAGTTCTTC.

In its sample, this clonotype was seen a few times. The chain joins TRBV5-5 to TRBJ2-5; TRBD1 matches 7 bases. V shed 7 bases, J shed 4 bases, and the junction held 7 bases outside the gene matches. The CDR3 is 13 amino acids. Germline V gives CDR1 SGHKS, CDR2 YYEKEE (reference sequence). The CDR3 sequence is CASDKGGGETQYF. The CDR3 nucleotides read TGTGCCAGCGATAAAGGGGGCGGAGAGACCCAGTACTTC.

The J gene is TRBJ1-5, the V gene TRBV19; D ambiguous. Germline CDR1 and CDR2: LNHDA and SQIVND (reference sequence). This CDR3 region has 15 residues. V lost 3 bases, J lost 3 bases, and 12 bases lay in between. The CDR3 nucleotides are TGTGCCAGTAGTATGGTAGGGAGGCACAATCAGCCCCAGCATTTT. It encodes CASSMVGRHNQPQHF.

This clonotype appeared many times. This sequence joins TRBV20-1 and TRBJ2-1; the match to TRBD2 covers 9 bases. Germline trimming cut 6 bases from V and 7 bases from J; bases unmatched to any gene: 7. CDR1 and CDR2 (germline): DFQATT, SNEGSKA (reference sequence). This CDR3 comprises 13 residues. The DNA for the CDR3 is TGCAGTGCAACGACTAGCGGAGCGAATGAGCAGTTCTTC. Translated, it gives CSATTSGANEQFF.

This clonotype was seen only a few times. The chain recombines TRBV10-3 with TRBJ1-6; the match to TRBD1 covers 10 bases. V lost 6 bases and J lost 6; bases outside the gene matches: 11. There are 17 residues in the CDR3. Germline loops: CDR1 ENHRY, CDR2 SYGVKD. CDR3 region: CAIRSGTGVSRNSPLHF. CDR3 coding DNA: TGTGCCATCAGATCCGGGACAGGGGTTAGCCGTAATTCACCCCTCCACTTT.

V usage is TRBV25-1 and J usage is TRBJ1-4; a possible D gene is TRBD1 (5 bases). Looked up from germline, CDR1 is MGHDK and CDR2 is SYGVNS. The CDR3 consists of 15 residues. V dropped 3 bases and J dropped 0 bases, with 8 bases sitting between them. The CDR3: CASSDPTATNEKLFF. The CDR3 coding sequence is TGTGCCAGCAGTGACCCGACAGCAACTAATGAAAAACTGTTTTTT.

This clonotype appeared a few times. V and J are TRBV5-1 and TRBJ2-4; no clear D gene. The V end lost 2 bases, the J end lost 1 base, and 13 bases lay between the germline ends. CDR1 SGHRS and CDR2 YFSETQ come from the germline V gene. The CDR3 has 16 amino acids. CDR3 coding DNA: TGCGCCAGCAGCTTTCTGGGAATAGAGGCCAAAAACATTCAGTACTTC. Its protein product is CASSFLGIEAKNIQYF.

This clonotype was seen more than once but under ten times. V is TRBV4-3 and J is TRBJ1-3; perhaps TRBD1 as D (5 bases). The CDR3 extends over 16 amino acids. From germline, CDR1 is LGHNA and CDR2 YSLEER. V dropped 0 bases and J dropped 0 bases, with 9 bases sitting between them. This chain's CDR3 is CASSQDSRGSGNTIYF. CDR3 sequence (DNA): TGCGCCAGCAGCCAAGATTCTAGGGGCTCTGGAAACACCATATATTTT.

The chain uses TRBV5-4 and TRBJ2-1; D remains unclear. The V end was cut by 1 base, the J end by 6 bases, with 11 bases between. Germline V CDR1 and CDR2: SGHNT, YYREEE (reference sequence). This CDR3 is built from 14 residues. Here the CDR3 reads CASSLLLGSNEQFF. CDR3 DNA sequence: TGTGCCAGCAGCTTGCTTCTGGGATCCAATGAGCAGTTCTTC.

The J gene is TRBJ1-4, the V gene TRBV7-9; possible D gene TRBD1, 5 bases. The CDR3 has 15 amino acids. The germline CDR1 and CDR2 sequences are SEHNR and FQNEAQ (reference sequence). The ends were cut back, 8 bases at V and 5 bases at J, with 18 bases in the middle. CDR3 nucleotide sequence: TGTGCCAGCCCCAACACAGGACTATTCAATGAAAAACTGTTTTTT. This gives the protein CASPNTGLFNEKLFF. The complete variable domain, with remaining parts taken from reference TRBV7-9 and TRBJ1-4, reads DTGVSQNPRHKITKRGQNVTFRCDPISEHNRLYWYRQTLGQGPEFLTYFQNEAQLEKSRLLSDRFSAERPKGSFSTLEIQRTEQGDSAMYLCASPNTGLFNEKLFFGSGTQLSVL.

This rearrangement joins TRBV5-5 to TRBJ2-3, with 10 bases fitting TRBD1. Germline V lookup: CDR1 SGHKS, CDR2 YYEKEE (reference sequence). CDR3 length equals 16 residues. Losses at the gene ends were 1 base for V and 8 bases for J; bases not matched to a gene: 10. The CDR3 nucleotides are TGTGCCAGCAGCTTGTGGGGGACAGGGGAAGGGGGTACGCAGTATTTT. It codes for CASSLWGTGEGGTQYF.